Each of the 9 T cell receptor beta chains below was sequenced from the same sample in a study of blood T cell repertoires in COVID-19. Generated by immunoSEQ multiplex PCR, the TCRdb table keeps only in-frame clones and is missing some. Of approximately 490,000 clones listed, about nine tenths were seen once; the top ten hold roughly 0.72%. The source material was PBMCs or T cells enriched from blood (not recorded which). Receptors were obtained from a woman between 18 and 29 years old who had recovered from COVID-19.

This clone was detected only once. This chain joins TRBV11-2 and TRBJ2-5; 7 nucleotides align to TRBD2. The length of the CDR3 is 14 residues. The V segment lost 3 bases and the J segment 4 bases; nucleotides outside the gene matches: 5. Per germline, CDR1 SGHAT and CDR2 FQNNGV. CDR3 protein: CASSFERGTETQYF. For the CDR3, the DNA is TGTGCCAGCAGCTTTGAGCGGGGAACAGAGACCCAGTACTTC.

V is TRBV7-9 and J is TRBJ2-7; 8 bases are shared with TRBD1. The CDR3 sequence is 14 residues long. Germline loops: CDR1 SEHNR, CDR2 FQNEAQ (reference sequence). V shed 6 bases, J shed 0 bases, and the junction held 4 bases outside the gene matches. CDR3 sequence: CASSLGQASYEQYF. The CDR3 DNA follows: TGTGCCAGCAGTCTGGGACAGGCCTCCTACGAGCAGTACTTC.

The chain is built from TRBV12-3 or TRBV12-4 and TRBJ1-3; D gene ambiguous. This CDR3 contains 13 residues. V gave up 3 bases and J gave up 4 bases, with 7 bases separating them. CDR3 amino acids: CASSFGAGNTIYF. Here the CDR3 DNA reads TGTGCCAGCAGTTTCGGAGCGGGAAACACCATATATTTT.

V is TRBV5-1 and J is TRBJ1-1; no definite D call. This CDR3 has 13 residues. Per germline, CDR1 SGHRS and CDR2 YFSETQ. Between the trimmed V and J ends, which lost 5 bases and 0 bases, there was a span of 8 bases. The CDR3: CASRKQLNTEAFF. The DNA for the CDR3 is TGCGCCAGCAGAAAACAGCTGAACACTGAAGCTTTCTTT.

This clone was counted a few times. This rearrangement joins TRBV30 to TRBJ1-3, with 8 bases that match TRBD1. The CDR3 extends over 16 amino acids. V shed 0 bases, J shed 3 bases, and the junction held 7 bases outside the gene matches. Germline CDR1 is GTSNPN and CDR2 is SVGIG (reference sequence). The chain's CDR3 is CAWSVPLTGVGNTIYF. The CDR3 DNA reads as TGTGCCTGGAGTGTACCCCTGACAGGGGTTGGAAACACCATATATTTT.

This clone was counted only a few times. The chain is built from TRBV5-1 and TRBJ1-2, with D possibly matching TRBD1 (5 bases). This CDR3 region has 17 residues. V lost 0 bases and J 1 base, leaving 16 bases between the germline ends. Per germline, CDR1 SGHRS and CDR2 YFSETQ. CDR3 in amino acids: CASSLGIAGNFNYGYTF. For the CDR3, the DNA is TGCGCCAGCAGCTTGGGGATTGCAGGGAACTTTAACTATGGCTACACCTTC.

This rearrangement joins TRBV7-8 to TRBJ1-5; D gene uncertain. CDR1 is SGHVS, CDR2 FQNEAQ, per germline. V lost 5 bases to trimming and J lost 2 bases, with 16 bases between them. The length of the CDR3 is 16 residues. The CDR3: CASSPDGQLGNQPQHF. CDR3 DNA: TGTGCCAGCAGCCCAGATGGGCAGTTGGGCAATCAGCCCCAGCATTTT. Looking up the rest from reference TRBV7-8 and TRBJ1-5 gives the full variable domain: GAGVSQSPRYKVAKRGQDVALRCDPISGHVSLFWYQQALGQGPEFLTYFQNEAQLDKSGLPSDRFFAERPEGSVSTLKIQRTQQEDSAVYLCASSPDGQLGNQPQHFGDGTRLSIL.

V usage is TRBV2 and J usage is TRBJ2-7; D is ambiguous. Germline values: CDR1 SNHLY, CDR2 FYNNEI. With 6 bases removed from V and 5 bases from J, the gap between germline ends came to 14 bases. The CDR3 has 13 residues. CDR3 region: CASSPIFIDEQYF. In DNA form, the CDR3 reads TGTGCCAGCAGCCCGATATTTATAGACGAGCAGTACTTC.

The rearrangement joins TRBV5-1 to TRBJ1-1; TRBD1 agrees at 7 bases. Germline trimming cut 0 bases from V and 1 base from J; bases unmatched to any gene: 3. The germline V gene encodes CDR1 SGHRS and CDR2 YFSETQ. The CDR3 runs to 15 residues. CDR3 amino acids: CASSLETGQNTEAFF. CDR3 sequence (DNA): TGCGCCAGCAGCTTGGAGACAGGGCAGAACACTGAAGCTTTCTTT.